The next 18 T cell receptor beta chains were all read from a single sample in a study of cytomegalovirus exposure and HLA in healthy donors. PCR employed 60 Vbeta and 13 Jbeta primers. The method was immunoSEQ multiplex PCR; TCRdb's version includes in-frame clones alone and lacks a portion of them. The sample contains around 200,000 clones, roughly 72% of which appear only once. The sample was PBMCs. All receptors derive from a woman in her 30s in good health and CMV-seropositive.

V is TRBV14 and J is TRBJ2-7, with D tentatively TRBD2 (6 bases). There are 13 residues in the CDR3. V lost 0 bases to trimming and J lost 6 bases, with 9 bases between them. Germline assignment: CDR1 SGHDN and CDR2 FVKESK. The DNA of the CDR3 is TGTGCCAGCAGCCAAGAGGCGGGGCGCGAGCAGTACTTC. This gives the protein CASSQEAGREQYF.

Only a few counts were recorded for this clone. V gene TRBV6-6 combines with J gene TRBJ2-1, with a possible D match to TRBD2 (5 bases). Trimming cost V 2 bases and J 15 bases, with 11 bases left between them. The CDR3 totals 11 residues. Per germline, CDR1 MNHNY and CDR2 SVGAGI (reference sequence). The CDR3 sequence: CASSYEGELFF. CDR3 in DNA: TGTGCCAGCAGTTACGAGGGCGAATTGTTCTTC.

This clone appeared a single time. The chain's CDR3 is CASSLPGTSSQETQYF. DNA for the CDR3: TGTGCCAGTAGTCTCCCCGGGACTTCCAGCCAAGAGACCCAGTACTTC. This chain connects TRBV19 to TRBJ2-5; D possibly corresponds to TRBD2 (6 bases). Germline V gene lookup returns CDR1 LNHDA and CDR2 SQIVND (reference sequence). V was clipped by 5 bases and J by 1 base, with 17 bases between them. The CDR3 contains 16 residues. Full variable domain (missing parts from reference TRBV19 and TRBJ2-5): DGGITQSPKYLFRKEGQNVTLSCEQNLNHDAMYWYRQDPGQGLRLIYYSQIVNDFQKGDIAEGYSVSREKKESFPLTVTSAQKNPTAFYLCASSLPGTSSQETQYFGPGTRLLVL.

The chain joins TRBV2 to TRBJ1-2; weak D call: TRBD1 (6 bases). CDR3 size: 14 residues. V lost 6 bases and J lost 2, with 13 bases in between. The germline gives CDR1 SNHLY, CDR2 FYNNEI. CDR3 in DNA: TGTGCCAGCAGATACCTACAGGGAAACTATGGCTACACCTTC. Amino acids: CASRYLQGNYGYTF.

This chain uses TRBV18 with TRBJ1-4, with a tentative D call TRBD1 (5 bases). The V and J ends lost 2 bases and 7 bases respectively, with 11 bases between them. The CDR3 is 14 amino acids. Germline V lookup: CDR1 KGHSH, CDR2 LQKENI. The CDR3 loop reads CASSPTTRGEKLFF. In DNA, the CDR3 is TGTGCCAGCTCACCAACAACAAGGGGTGAAAAACTGTTTTTT.

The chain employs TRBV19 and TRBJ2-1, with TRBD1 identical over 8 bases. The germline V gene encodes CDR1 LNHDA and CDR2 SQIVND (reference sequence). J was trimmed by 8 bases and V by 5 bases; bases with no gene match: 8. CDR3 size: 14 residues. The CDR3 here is CASSRTGSHDEQFF. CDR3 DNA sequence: TGTGCCAGTAGTCGGACAGGGAGTCATGATGAGCAGTTCTTC. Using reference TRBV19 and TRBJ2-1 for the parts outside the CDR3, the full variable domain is DGGITQSPKYLFRKEGQNVTLSCEQNLNHDAMYWYRQDPGQGLRLIYYSQIVNDFQKGDIAEGYSVSREKKESFPLTVTSAQKNPTAFYLCASSRTGSHDEQFFGPGTRLTVL.

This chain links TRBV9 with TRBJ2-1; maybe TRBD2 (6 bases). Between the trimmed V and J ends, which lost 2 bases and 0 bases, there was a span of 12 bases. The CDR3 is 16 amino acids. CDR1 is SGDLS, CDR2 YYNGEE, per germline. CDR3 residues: CASSVLAASSYNEQFF. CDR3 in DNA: TGTGCCAGCAGCGTGTTAGCGGCGAGCTCCTACAATGAGCAGTTCTTC.

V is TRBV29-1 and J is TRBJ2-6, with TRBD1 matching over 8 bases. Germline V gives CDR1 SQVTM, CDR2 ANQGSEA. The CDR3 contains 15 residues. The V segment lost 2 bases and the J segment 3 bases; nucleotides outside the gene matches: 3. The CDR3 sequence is CSVESGGGGANVLTF. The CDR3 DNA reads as TGCAGCGTTGAATCAGGGGGCGGTGGGGCCAACGTCCTGACTTTC.

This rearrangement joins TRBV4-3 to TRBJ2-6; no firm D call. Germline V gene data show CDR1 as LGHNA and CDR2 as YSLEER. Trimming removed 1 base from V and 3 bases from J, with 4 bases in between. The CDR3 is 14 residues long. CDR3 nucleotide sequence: TGCGCCAGCAGCCAAGTTTATGGGGCCAACGTCCTGACTTTC. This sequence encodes CASSQVYGANVLTF.

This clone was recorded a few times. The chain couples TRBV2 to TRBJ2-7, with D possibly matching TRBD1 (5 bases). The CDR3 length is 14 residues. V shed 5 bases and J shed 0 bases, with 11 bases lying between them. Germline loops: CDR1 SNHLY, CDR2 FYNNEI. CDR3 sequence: CASSYRKSSYEQYF. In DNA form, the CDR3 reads TGTGCCAGCAGTTACAGGAAGAGCTCCTACGAGCAGTACTTC.

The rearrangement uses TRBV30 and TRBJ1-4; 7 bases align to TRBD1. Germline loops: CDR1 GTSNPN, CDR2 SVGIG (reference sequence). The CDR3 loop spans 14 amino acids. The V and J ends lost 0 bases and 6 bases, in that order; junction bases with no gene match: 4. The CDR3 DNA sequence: TGTGCCTGGAGTGTAGGGGGCGCGGATGAAAAACTGTTTTTT. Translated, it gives CAWSVGGADEKLFF.

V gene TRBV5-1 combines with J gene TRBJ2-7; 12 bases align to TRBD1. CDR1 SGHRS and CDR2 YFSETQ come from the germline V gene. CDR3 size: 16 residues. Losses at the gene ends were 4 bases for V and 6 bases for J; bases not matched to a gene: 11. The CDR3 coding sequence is TGCGCCAGCAGCAGGGGGACAGGGGGCTTTGTTGCCGAGCAGTACTTC. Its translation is CASSRGTGGFVAEQYF.

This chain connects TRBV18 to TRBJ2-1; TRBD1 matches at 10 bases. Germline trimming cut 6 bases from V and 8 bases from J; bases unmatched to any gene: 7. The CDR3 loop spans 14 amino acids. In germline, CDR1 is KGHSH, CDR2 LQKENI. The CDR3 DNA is TGTGCCAGCTCGGAGGGGGACAGGGGAGATGAGCAGTTCTTC. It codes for CASSEGDRGDEQFF.

As DNA, the CDR3 is TGCGCCAGCAGCTTGCTTGAGGTTCTCGCGAACACCGGGGAGCTGTTTTTT. It is translated as CASSLLEVLANTGELFF. This chain joins TRBV5-1 and TRBJ2-2; D ambiguous. The CDR3 is 17 amino acids. CDR1 and CDR2 from the germline V gene are SGHRS and YFSETQ. Trimming stripped 1 base from V and 0 bases from J, with 13 bases between.

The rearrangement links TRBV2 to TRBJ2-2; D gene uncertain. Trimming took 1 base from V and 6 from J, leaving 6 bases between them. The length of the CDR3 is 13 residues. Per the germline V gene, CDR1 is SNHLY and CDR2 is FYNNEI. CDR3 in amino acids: CASSEVQSGELFF. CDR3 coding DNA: TGTGCCAGCAGTGAAGTACAGTCCGGGGAGCTGTTTTTT.

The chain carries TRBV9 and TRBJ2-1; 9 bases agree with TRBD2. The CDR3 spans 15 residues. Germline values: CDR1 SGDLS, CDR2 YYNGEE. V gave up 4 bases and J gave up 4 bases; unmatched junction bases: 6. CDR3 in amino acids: CASSPRLAEYNEQFF. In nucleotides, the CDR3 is TGTGCCAGCAGCCCCCGACTAGCGGAGTACAATGAGCAGTTCTTC.

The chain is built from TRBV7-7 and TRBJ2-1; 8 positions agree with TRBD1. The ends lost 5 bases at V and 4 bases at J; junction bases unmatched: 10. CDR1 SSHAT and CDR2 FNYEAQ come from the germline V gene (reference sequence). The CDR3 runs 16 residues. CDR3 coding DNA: TGTGCCAGCAGCCCTACAGCAGGGGGCGGATACAATGAGCAGTTCTTC. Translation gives CASSPTAGGGYNEQFF.

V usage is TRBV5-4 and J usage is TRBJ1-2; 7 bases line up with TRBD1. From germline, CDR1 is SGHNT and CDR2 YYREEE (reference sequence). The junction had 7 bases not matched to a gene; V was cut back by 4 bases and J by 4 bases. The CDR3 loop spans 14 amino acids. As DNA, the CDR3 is TGTGCCAGCAGCGCCGGGACAGCCCGCTATGGCTACACCTTC. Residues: CASSAGTARYGYTF.